Described below is a single T cell receptor beta chain sequence and its context. The clone's antigen remains unknown. The input lacks base qualities; no much larger clone sits a single base away. Genomic DNA was isolated from the sorted cells so that the TCRbeta CDR3 region could be sequenced. TCRbeta CDR3 regions were sequenced using the immunoSEQ Assay. TCRdb took over this immuneACCESS table, retaining in-frame rearrangements with V and J assigned. Such tables are incomplete; in checked studies, under half of the missing clones stem from an unresolved V gene, and the remainder is unexplained. The sample table records about 73,000 clones; 80% to 95% of these occur just once. In total, the top ten clones hold roughly 0.5% of the sample. The CDR3 runs 14 residues from the cysteine to the phenylalanine. CDR3 DNA only is kept here, 42 bases in frame from base 1. From V the trimming removes 7 bases and from J it removes 4 bases, while the gene matches leave 6 bases of the junction unaccounted for. In the germline V gene, CDR1 corresponds to SGHRS and CDR2 to YFSETQ.

The trial excluded patients who had a history of autoimmune disease or who were on systemic immunosuppression. Peripheral blood for TCR sequencing was collected from all dose cohorts at baseline, on cycle 4 day 1, and on cycle 7 day 1. Samples were obtained from an open-label, multicenter, first-in-human phase I dose-escalation trial of ivuxolimab. The trial enrolled adults with locally advanced or metastatic head and neck squamous cell, hepatocellular, melanoma or renal cell carcinoma. Before TCR sequencing, CD4+ T cells and CD8+ T cells were sorted from peripheral blood as separate populations. This entry is derived from a study of OX40 agonist ivuxolimab in advanced cancers. A note on the overall study: Ivuxolimab, which targeted the costimulatory receptor OX40 (CD134), was an agonistic, fully human IgG2 monoclonal antibody. Intravenous ivuxolimab was administered to patients every 2 weeks at six dose levels: 0.01, 0.1, 0.3, 1.5, 3 and 10 mg/kg. Of the approximately 50 dose-escalation patients, hepatocellular carcinoma was present in 19, melanoma in roughly 15, renal cell carcinoma in 9 and head and neck cancer in 9. A male proportion of around 80% and a mean age of approximately 55 years, ranging from roughly 23 to 80, were recorded for the dose-escalation cohort. Patients were allowed to have had prior anti-PD-1, anti-PD-L1 or anti-CTLA-4 therapy, and approximately 43% of the dose-escalation patients had previously received checkpoint inhibitors. Three dose-escalation patients achieved partial responses, one with hepatocellular carcinoma and two with cutaneous melanoma. Peripheral TCRbeta sequencing was intended to test whether TCR sequence diversity was altered and clonal T-cell expansion was caused by ivuxolimab. The paper covers the monotherapy dose-escalation part of the phase I ivuxolimab trial, which included N of about 50 patients.

The study at large found these results: After ivuxolimab, expanded clones were on average more numerous among CD8+ T cells than among CD4+ T cells. In the 0.1-3.0 mg/kg groups, partial responders were among the patients with the lowest normalized peripheral clonal expansion, particularly in CD8+ T cells. Low levels of normalized T-cell clonal expansion were also seen in some nonresponding patients. Which antigens the clonally expanded peripheral T cells were specific for was not determined. At doses from 0.1 to 3.0 mg/kg, clonal expansion was seen in both CD4+ and CD8+ blood T cells between baseline and week 6.

The sequenced sample was CD4+ or CD8+ T cells sorted from blood, obtained in a trial of the OX40 agonist ivuxolimab. The chain employs TRBV5-1 and TRBJ2-3; TRBD2 lines up with 10 middle nucleotides. The receptor was isolated from an adult with an advanced solid tumor such as melanoma, head and neck, liver or kidney cancer. The nucleotide sequence is given as TGCGCCAGCGTGAGCGGGAGGGCTCCAGATACGCAGTATTTT. The resulting protein is CASVSGRAPDTQYF.